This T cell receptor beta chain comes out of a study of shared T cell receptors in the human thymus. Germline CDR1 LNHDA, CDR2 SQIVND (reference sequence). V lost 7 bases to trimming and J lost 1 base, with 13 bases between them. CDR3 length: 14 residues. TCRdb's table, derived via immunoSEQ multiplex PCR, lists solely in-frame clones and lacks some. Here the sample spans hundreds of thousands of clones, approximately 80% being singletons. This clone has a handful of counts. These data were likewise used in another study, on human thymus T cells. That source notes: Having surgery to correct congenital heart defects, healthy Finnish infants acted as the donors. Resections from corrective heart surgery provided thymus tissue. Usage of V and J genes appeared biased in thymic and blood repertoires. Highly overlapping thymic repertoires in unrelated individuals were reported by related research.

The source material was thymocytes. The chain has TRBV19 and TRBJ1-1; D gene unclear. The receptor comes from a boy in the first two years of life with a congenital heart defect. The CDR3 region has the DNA TGTGCCAGTACTAATCATTCCAAGAACACTGAAGCTTTCTTT. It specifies CASTNHSKNTEAFF.